This TCR beta chain comes out of a study of monozygotic twins with inflammatory bowel disease. About this clonotype itself: The target antigen is unknown.

This CDR3 contains 13 residues. Per the germline V gene, CDR1 is MNHEY and CDR2 is SMNVEV (reference sequence). Every TCR library drew on around 3.5 ug of total RNA. TCRalpha along with TCRbeta cDNA was subjected to two nested PCRs lasting about 16 and 10 cycles. With the 5' RACE reads reprocessed, TCRdb shows one record per CDR3 protein and no DNA. This sample's table reports 150,000 to 200,000 distinct CDR3 sequences. Study-level results: TCRbeta inverse Simpson diversity was decreased in IBD patients versus healthy co-twins. No detectable difference in repertoire similarity separated concordant from discordant twins, possibly as a result of limited power.

The source is a human donor with ulcerative colitis or Crohn's disease, or a healthy co-twin of an affected twin (not recorded which). What was sequenced was blood. This sequence joins TRBV27 and TRBJ1-5. CDR3 residues: CASSFVSNQPQHF.